This T cell receptor beta chain was captured by sequencing in a study of T cells in Graves' hyperthyroidism and ophthalmopathy. Study-wide context: Peripheral blood collection took place at initial diagnosis, before any treatment. Points from the study as a whole: Ophthalmopathy was predicted by the model a median of 6.5 months ahead of onset.

Investigators excluded patients with uncontrolled infection, other autoimmune disease, pregnancy or lactation. Diagnoses used clinical symptoms, serum thyroxine and TRAb, thyroid ultrasound and orbital computed tomography. Authors of the study amplified TCR beta CDR3 regions from RNA transcripts. With the HTBI primer set, the TCR CDR3 went through a first round of RT-PCR. TCRdb redid the calling of the multiplex PCR reads with MiXCR, one entry per CDR3 protein. The table records about 300,000 distinct CDR3 sequences, approximately 18% of them present only once. The CDR3 sequence is 14 residues long. J was trimmed by 5 bases and V by 5 bases; bases with no gene match: 5. From germline, CDR1 is MDHEN and CDR2 SYDVKM. This clonotype was detected only a few times. Its cognate antigen is unknown.

The sequencing input was blood. This receptor was taken from a man aged 50 to 60 with Graves' ophthalmopathy. The chain links TRBV28 to TRBJ1-4, with 7 positions matching TRBD1. The CDR3 coding sequence is TGTGCCAGCAGTATACAGGGGCGGAATGAAAAACTGTTTTTT. Its translation: CASSIQGRNEKLFF.